This T cell receptor beta chain comes out of a study of vaccination effects on CD4 cells after COVID-19. In the study overall: ViraFEST expansion of antigen-specific CD4+ T cells with viral peptide pools preceded sequencing.

Points on this clone: The antigen is undetermined.

A 10-day culture period preceded the isolation of CD4+ T cells. A half-medium replacement with IL-2 medium was carried out on days 3 and 7. The method was immunoSEQ multiplex PCR; TCRdb's version includes in-frame clones alone and lacks a portion of them. Of tens of thousands of clones listed, approximately 65% are singletons. Per the germline V gene, CDR1 is MNHNS and CDR2 is SASEGT. The CDR3 has 14 residues. Unmatched junction bases numbered 5, after V lost 2 bases and J lost 10 bases. Regarding the study as a whole: The vaccine-induced clones of healthy vaccinees included only 1 of 255 that cross-reacted with common cold coronaviruses. Researchers reported few convalescent patients and no early post-infection timepoints in the study.

V is TRBV6-1 and J is TRBJ1-5, with TRBD1 matching 10 bases. This TCR was recovered from a human donor who received a COVID-19 vaccine. The sample here was CD4+ T cells from PBMCs cultured without peptide, taken before COVID-19 vaccination. The CDR3, as DNA: TGTGCCAGCAGTGAACCGGGACAGGGGACACCCCAGCATTTT. Encoded protein: CASSEPGQGTPQHF.